This entry is about one T cell receptor (beta chain). The data were obtained in a study of blood T cell repertoires in COVID-19. Study-wide context: The samples span acute and convalescent COVID-19 from the United States, Italy and Spain. PBMCs, B-cell-depleted T cells, or T cells provided the cDNA or gDNA that made up the material.

In the original processing: Nucleated cell number was recorded as an estimate derived from reference gene primer amplification. The assay was immunoSEQ multiplex PCR, and TCRdb's table has in-frame clones only and misses some. The DNA gave D and trimming, while V, J and clone size come from that table. The repertoire includes a few hundred thousand clones, 89% of them detected once, and 0.85% to 0.95% sits in the top ten. J was trimmed by 8 bases and V by 4 bases; bases with no gene match: 11. There are 15 residues in the CDR3. Germline V gives CDR1 SEHNR, CDR2 FQNEAQ (reference sequence). Input material: peripheral blood. The TCR sequence derives from a middle-aged woman who had recovered from COVID-19. The chain uses TRBV7-9 and TRBJ2-3; the match to TRBD2 covers 8 bases. For the CDR3, the DNA is TGTGCCAGCAGCTCCCCGGGGGGGGCGAAGGGTACGCAGTATTTT. It is translated as CASSSPGGAKGTQYF.